The sequence of this T cell receptor beta chain was determined in a study of OX40 agonist ivuxolimab in advanced cancers. Study-wide results and limits: At doses 0.1 to 3.0 mg/kg, CD4+ and CD8+ clones expanded.

For this clone: Its antigen is not known.

The V gene lost 5 bases and the J gene lost 3 bases, with 8 bases spanning the gap. Germline V gene data show CDR1 as SGHRS and CDR2 as YFSETQ. The CDR3 is 13 residues long. Data came from immunoSEQ multiplex PCR; TCRdb stores just in-frame clones and leaves some out. This table holds about 52,000 clones, approximately 90% found once. The sequences come from CD4+ or CD8+ T cells sorted from blood, collected in a trial of the OX40 agonist ivuxolimab. The J gene is TRBJ1-4, the V gene TRBV5-1, with unresolved D. This receptor was obtained from an adult with an advanced solid tumor such as melanoma, head and neck, liver or kidney cancer. The CDR3 reads CASRAGANEKLFF. CDR3 nucleotides: TGCGCCAGCAGGGCTGGGGCTAATGAAAAACTGTTTTTT.